This T cell receptor (beta chain) was retrieved from a study of blood T cell repertoires in COVID-19 (dated by TCRdb to 2018 to 2020). Broadly, across the study: Collaborator samples came from the United States, Italy and Spain and covered acute and convalescent phases of COVID-19. The samples were drawn from two sources: the first 160 participants of the ongoing ImmuneRACE study, and over 950 subjects contributed by 6 global collaborators. A de-identified subject ID, COVID-19 status, age in years and sex were almost always included in the sample metadata. Where available, HLA class I and class II types were obtained from metadata supplied by the sample provider rather than from assay-based typing. The repertoires were released in a freely available public database intended as a resource for research on the immune response to SARS-CoV-2. The prospective study material was composed of cDNA or gDNA derived from T cells, B-cell-depleted T cells, or PBMCs. Deeply sampled blood TCRbeta repertoires from subjects exposed to, actively infected with, or recovered from COVID-19 were included in the dataset. Here is what the overall study found, with its caveats: The amount of clinical and demographic metadata varied by source and participant and was provided uncurated.

TCRbeta CDR3 regions were amplified from genomic DNA by means of the immunoSEQ Assay, a bias-controlled multiplex PCR. In the paper's pipeline: The number of nucleated cells in each sample was estimated from the amplification of reference gene primers within the assay. Sequence reads were collapsed and filtered to measure the absolute abundance of every unique TCRbeta CDR3 rearrangement. For each sample, productive Simpson clonality was calculated as the square root of Simpson's diversity index across productive rearrangements. Held by TCRdb, this immuneACCESS table contains in-frame sequences only and omits some clones. Under half of the omission traces to an unresolved V gene where checked; the cause of the rest is unknown. V and J calls plus clone size are reproduced from that table; the DNA served to infer D and trimming. The sample records 200,000 to 300,000 clones, 82% of which are singletons. Under 2% of the sample goes to the ten largest clones.

The CDR3, cysteine through phenylalanine, is 16 amino acids long. The read is trimmed to its CDR3 DNA, 48 bases read in frame from base 1. V ends up 8 bases short and J 1 base short, with an unmatched junction base count of 11. CDR1 and CDR2, looked up from the germline V gene (reference sequence), are LNHNV and YYDKDF. Collaborating institutions collected whole blood in K2EDTA tubes following their own protocols. For TCRbeta analysis, collaborators shipped samples in one of three forms: frozen whole blood, isolated PBMCs, or DNA extracted from either of those sample types. This clone appeared a single time. No antigen is known for it. Per-base qualities were not stored, and no clone one base away is much larger.

The rearranged chain carries TRBV15 and TRBJ2-4, with TRBD2 matching 7 junction bases. Sequenced sample: peripheral blood. The clonotype was recovered from a woman aged 80 or older with acute or convalescent COVID-19. CDR3 sequence: CATENRGVWAKNIQYF. The sequence in DNA is TGTGCCACCGAGAACCGGGGGGTTTGGGCCAAAAACATTCAGTACTTC.